This TCR beta chain stems from a study of OX40 agonist ivuxolimab in advanced cancers. Whole-study context: The drug used for patients, ivuxolimab, was an agonistic anti-OX40 (CD134) antibody.

The assay was immunoSEQ multiplex PCR, and TCRdb's table has in-frame clones only and misses some. There are 60,000 to 70,000 clones in the sample; about four fifths occur only once, and under 2.5% lies in the top ten. Exclusion applied to patients with autoimmune disease history or systemic immunosuppression. Collection of blood occurred at baseline, at cycle 4 day 1, and at cycle 7 day 1. Germline trimming cut 0 bases from V and 5 bases from J; bases unmatched to any gene: 3. The CDR3 contains 15 residues. Germline V CDR1 and CDR2: SGHRS, YFSETQ. Sequencing used CD4+ or CD8+ T cells sorted from blood, obtained in a trial of the OX40 agonist ivuxolimab. The rearrangement links TRBV5-1 to TRBJ1-1; 11 bases match TRBD1. The receptor was derived from an adult with an advanced solid tumor such as melanoma, head and neck, liver or kidney cancer. DNA for the CDR3: TGCGCCAGCAGCTTGGTGGGACAGGGGGATACTGAAGCTTTCTTT. Its translation is CASSLVGQGDTEAFF.